This TCR beta chain came from a study of blood T cell repertoires in COVID-19 (dated by TCRdb to 2018 to 2020). For the wider study: Collaborator samples came from the United States, Italy and Spain and covered acute and convalescent phases of COVID-19. The prospective study material was composed of cDNA or gDNA derived from T cells, B-cell-depleted T cells, or PBMCs. Deeply sampled blood TCRbeta repertoires from subjects exposed to, actively infected with, or recovered from COVID-19 were included in the dataset. The repertoires were released in a freely available public database meant as a resource for research on the immune response to SARS-CoV-2. Samples were obtained from the ongoing ImmuneRACE study (first 160 participants) and from 1,200 or so subjects provided by 6 global collaborators. A de-identified subject ID, COVID-19 status, age in years and sex were almost always included in the sample metadata. Where available, HLA class I and class II types were taken from metadata supplied by the sample provider and were not determined by assay-based typing. On the study overall, not on this receptor specifically: How much clinical and demographic metadata was included differed by source and by participant, and the metadata was provided uncurated.

This clone was detected only once. It lacks a known antigen. It has no much larger one-base neighbor in the sample; base qualities were not kept. Including cysteine and phenylalanine, the CDR3 has 15 amino acids. The retained sequence is limited to the CDR3, 45 bases, with the frame set at the first base. The trim is 0 bases for V and 0 bases for J, with a gap of 9 bases between the germline ends. CDR1 SGHRS and CDR2 YFSETQ were looked up in the germline V gene. The collaborating institutions used their own protocols to collect whole blood in K2EDTA tubes. For TCRbeta analysis, collaborators shipped samples as frozen whole blood, isolated PBMCs, or DNA extracted from either of those sample types. The immunoSEQ Assay, a bias-controlled multiplex PCR, was used to amplify TCRbeta CDR3 regions from genomic DNA. The study's own analysis went as follows. The number of nucleated cells in each sample was estimated by amplification of reference gene primers within the assay. To quantify the absolute abundance of each unique TCRbeta CDR3 rearrangement, sequence reads were collapsed and filtered. For each sample, productive Simpson clonality was calculated as the square root of Simpson's diversity index over productive rearrangements. TCRdb holds this immuneACCESS table with in-frame rearrangements only. Some clones are missing; in checked studies, unresolved V genes explain under half, and the rest has no known cause. V and J calls and clone size come straight from that table; D and trimming were deduced from the DNA. Here the sample has roughly 150,000 clones; just under 80% occur a single time. Approximately 15% of the sample lies in the top ten.

The material sequenced was peripheral blood. The rearrangement joined TRBV5-1 to TRBJ1-1; the best D guess is TRBD1, with 5 bases matching. The origin of this receptor is an elderly woman with acute or convalescent COVID-19. The DNA reads TGCGCCAGCAGCTTGGTTCTGGGGCTGAACACTGAAGCTTTCTTT. Its translation is CASSLVLGLNTEAFF.